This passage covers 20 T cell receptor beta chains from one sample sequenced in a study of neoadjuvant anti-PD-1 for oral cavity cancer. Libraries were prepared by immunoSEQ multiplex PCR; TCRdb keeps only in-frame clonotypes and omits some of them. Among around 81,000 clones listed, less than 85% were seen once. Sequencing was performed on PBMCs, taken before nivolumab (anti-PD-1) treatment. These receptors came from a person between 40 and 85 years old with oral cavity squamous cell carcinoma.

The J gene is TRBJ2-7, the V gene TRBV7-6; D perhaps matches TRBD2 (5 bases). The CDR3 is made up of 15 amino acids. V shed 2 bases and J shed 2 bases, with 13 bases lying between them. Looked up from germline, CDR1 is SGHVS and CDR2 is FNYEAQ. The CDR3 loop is CASSLTEGRAYEQYF. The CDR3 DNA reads TGTGCCAGCAGCTTAACAGAGGGAAGAGCCTACGAGCAGTACTTC.

The CDR3 DNA follows: TGTGCCAGCAGCCTCGGGACAGCCCACTACAATGAGCAGTTCTTC. It yields the protein CASSLGTAHYNEQFF. This chain links TRBV5-6 with TRBJ2-1, with 7 bases matching TRBD1. The CDR3 runs 15 residues. The junction had 7 bases not matched to a gene; V was cut back by 4 bases and J by 3 bases. The V gene's germline CDR1 is SGHDT and CDR2 YYEEEE.

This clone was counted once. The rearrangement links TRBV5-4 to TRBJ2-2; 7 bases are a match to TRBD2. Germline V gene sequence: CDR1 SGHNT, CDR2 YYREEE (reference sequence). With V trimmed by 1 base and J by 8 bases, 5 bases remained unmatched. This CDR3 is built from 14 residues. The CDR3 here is CASSLFGGVGELFF. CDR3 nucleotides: TGTGCCAGCAGCTTGTTTGGGGGGGTAGGGGAGCTGTTTTTT.

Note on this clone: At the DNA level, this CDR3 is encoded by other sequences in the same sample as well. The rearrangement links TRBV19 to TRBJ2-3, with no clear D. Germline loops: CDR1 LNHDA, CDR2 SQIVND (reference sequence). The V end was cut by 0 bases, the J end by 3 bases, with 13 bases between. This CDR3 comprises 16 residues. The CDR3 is CASSIDGTGSTDTQYF. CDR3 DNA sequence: TGTGCCAGTAGTATAGACGGAACCGGGTCGACAGATACGCAGTATTTT.

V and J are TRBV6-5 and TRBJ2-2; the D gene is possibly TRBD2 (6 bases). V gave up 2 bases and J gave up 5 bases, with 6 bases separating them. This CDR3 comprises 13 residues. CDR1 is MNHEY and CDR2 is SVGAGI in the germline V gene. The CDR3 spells CASSYGGTGELFF. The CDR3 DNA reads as TGTGCCAGCAGTTACGGGGGGACCGGGGAGCTGTTTTTT.

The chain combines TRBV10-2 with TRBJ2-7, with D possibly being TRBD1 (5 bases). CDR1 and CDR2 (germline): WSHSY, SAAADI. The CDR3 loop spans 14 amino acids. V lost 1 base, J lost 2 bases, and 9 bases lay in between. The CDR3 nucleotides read TGCGCCAGCAGTGAGTGGGGCTCGACCTACGAGCAGTACTTC. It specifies CASSEWGSTYEQYF.

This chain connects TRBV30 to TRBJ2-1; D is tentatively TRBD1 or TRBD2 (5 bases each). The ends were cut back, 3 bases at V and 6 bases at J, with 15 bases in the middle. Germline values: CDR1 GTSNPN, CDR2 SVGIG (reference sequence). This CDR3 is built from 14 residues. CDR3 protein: CAWRVGGRINEQFF. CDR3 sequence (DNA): TGTGCCTGGAGGGTTGGGGGACGGATCAATGAGCAGTTCTTC.

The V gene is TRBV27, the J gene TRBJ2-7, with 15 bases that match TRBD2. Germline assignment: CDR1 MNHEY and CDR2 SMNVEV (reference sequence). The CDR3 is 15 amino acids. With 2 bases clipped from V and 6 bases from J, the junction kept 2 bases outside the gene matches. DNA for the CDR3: TGTGCCAGCAGTTTAATGGGACTAGCGGGAGGCGAGCAGTACTTC. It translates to CASSLMGLAGGEQYF.

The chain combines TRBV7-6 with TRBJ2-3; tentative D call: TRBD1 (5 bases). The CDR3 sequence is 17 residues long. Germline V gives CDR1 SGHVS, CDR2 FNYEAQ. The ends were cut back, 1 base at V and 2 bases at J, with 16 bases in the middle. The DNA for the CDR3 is TGTGCCAGCAGCTTAGGGGCAGGGTCCATCTTCACAGATACGCAGTATTTT. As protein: CASSLGAGSIFTDTQYF.

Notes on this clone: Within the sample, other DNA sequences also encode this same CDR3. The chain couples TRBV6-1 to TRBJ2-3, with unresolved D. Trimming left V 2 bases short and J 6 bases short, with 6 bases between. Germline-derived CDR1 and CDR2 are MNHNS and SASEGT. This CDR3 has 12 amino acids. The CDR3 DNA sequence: TGTGCCAGCAGTGAAAGATGGGATACGCAGTATTTT. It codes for CASSERWDTQYF.

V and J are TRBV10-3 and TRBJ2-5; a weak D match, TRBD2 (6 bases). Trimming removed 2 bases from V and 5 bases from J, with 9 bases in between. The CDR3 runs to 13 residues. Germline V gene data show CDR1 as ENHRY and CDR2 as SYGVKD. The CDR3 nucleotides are TGTGCCATCAGTGAGCGGCTAGCGGAGACCCAGTACTTC. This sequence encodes CAISERLAETQYF.

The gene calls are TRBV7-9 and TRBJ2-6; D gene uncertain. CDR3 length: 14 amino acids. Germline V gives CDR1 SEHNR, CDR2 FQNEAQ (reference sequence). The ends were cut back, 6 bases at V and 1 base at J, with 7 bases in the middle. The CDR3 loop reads CASSSRSGANVLTF. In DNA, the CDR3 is TGTGCCAGCAGTTCGAGATCTGGGGCCAACGTCCTGACTTTC.

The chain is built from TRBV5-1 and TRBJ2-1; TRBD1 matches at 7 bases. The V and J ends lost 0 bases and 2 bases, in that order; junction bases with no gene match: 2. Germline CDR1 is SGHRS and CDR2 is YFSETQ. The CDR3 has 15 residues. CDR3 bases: TGCGCCAGCAGCTTGGGAGGGGGCCCCTACAATGAGCAGTTCTTC. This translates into CASSLGGGPYNEQFF. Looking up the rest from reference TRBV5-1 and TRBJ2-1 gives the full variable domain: KAGVTQTPRYLIKTRGQQVTLSCSPISGHRSVSWYQQTPGQGLQFLFEYFSETQRNKGNFPGRFSGRQFSNSRSEMNVSTLELGDSALYLCASSLGGGPYNEQFFGPGTRLTVL.

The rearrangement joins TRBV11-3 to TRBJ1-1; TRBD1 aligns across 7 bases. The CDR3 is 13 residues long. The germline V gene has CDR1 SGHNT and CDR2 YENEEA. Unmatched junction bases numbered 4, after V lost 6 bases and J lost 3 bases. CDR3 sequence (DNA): TGTGCCAGCAGTCCAGGGGGATACACTGAAGCTTTCTTT. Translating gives CASSPGGYTEAFF. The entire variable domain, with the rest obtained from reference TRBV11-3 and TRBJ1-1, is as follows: EAGVVQSPRYKIIEKKQPVAFWCNPISGHNTLYWYLQNLGQGPELLIRYENEEAVDDSQLPKDRFSAERLKGVDSTLKIQPAELGDSAVYLCASSPGGYTEAFFGQGTRLTVV.

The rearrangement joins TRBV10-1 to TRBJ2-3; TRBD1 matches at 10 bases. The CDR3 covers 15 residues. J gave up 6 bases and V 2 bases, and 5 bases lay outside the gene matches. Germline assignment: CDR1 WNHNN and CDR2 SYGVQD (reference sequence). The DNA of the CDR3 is TGCGCCAGCAGTGAGCCGGGACAGGGGATTGATACGCAGTATTTT. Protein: CASSEPGQGIDTQYF.

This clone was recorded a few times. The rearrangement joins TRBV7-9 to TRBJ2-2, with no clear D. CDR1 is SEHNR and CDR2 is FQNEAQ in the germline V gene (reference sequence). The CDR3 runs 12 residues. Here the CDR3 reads CAPGRNTGELFF. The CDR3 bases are TGTGCGCCCGGGCGGAACACCGGGGAGCTGTTTTTT.

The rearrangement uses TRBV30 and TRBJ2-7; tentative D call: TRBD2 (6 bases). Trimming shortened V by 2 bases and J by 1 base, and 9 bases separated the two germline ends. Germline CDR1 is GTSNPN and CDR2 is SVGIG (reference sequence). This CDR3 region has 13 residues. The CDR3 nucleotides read TGTGCCTGGAGTACAGGAGGGTCCTACGAGCAGTACTTC. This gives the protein CAWSTGGSYEQYF.

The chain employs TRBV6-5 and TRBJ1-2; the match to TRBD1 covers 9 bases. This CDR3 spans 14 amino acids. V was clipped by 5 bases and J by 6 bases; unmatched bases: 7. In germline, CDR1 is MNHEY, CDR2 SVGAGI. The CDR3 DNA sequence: TGTGCCAGCAGTCGGACAGGGGTTGGCGATGGCTACACCTTC. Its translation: CASSRTGVGDGYTF.

CDR3 coding DNA: TGTGCCAGTAGTATCTTAGTCGGGACTAATGAGCAGTTCTTC. Protein product: CASSILVGTNEQFF. The chain combines TRBV19 with TRBJ2-1; maybe TRBD2 (6 bases). Germline V gene sequence: CDR1 LNHDA, CDR2 SQIVND (reference sequence). V lost 3 bases, J lost 7 bases, and 13 bases lay in between. This CDR3 has 14 residues. Full variable domain (missing parts from reference TRBV19 and TRBJ2-1): DGGITQSPKYLFRKEGQNVTLSCEQNLNHDAMYWYRQDPGQGLRLIYYSQIVNDFQKGDIAEGYSVSREKKESFPLTVTSAQKNPTAFYLCASSILVGTNEQFFGPGTRLTVL.

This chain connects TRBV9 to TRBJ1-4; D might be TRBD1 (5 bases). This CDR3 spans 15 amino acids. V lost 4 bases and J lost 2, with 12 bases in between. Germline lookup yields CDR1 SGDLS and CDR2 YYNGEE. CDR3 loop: CASSPHWGTNEKLFF. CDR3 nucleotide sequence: TGTGCCAGCAGCCCTCACTGGGGGACTAATGAAAAACTGTTTTTT.